This TCR beta chain came from a study of OX40 agonist ivuxolimab in advanced cancers. Describing the broader study: The costimulatory receptor OX40 (CD134) was targeted by ivuxolimab, a fully human IgG2 agonistic monoclonal antibody. Intravenous ivuxolimab was administered to patients every 2 weeks at six dose levels: 0.01, 0.1, 0.3, 1.5, 3 and 10 mg/kg. In the dose-escalation cohort, 82.7% of patients were male, and the mean age was around 60 years, with a range of roughly 20 to 80. Prior anti-PD-1, anti-PD-L1 or anti-CTLA-4 therapy was permitted, and 40% to 50% of dose-escalation patients had received checkpoint inhibitors. The purpose of peripheral TCRbeta sequencing was to test whether ivuxolimab changed TCR sequence diversity and led to clonal T-cell expansion. Partial responses occurred in three dose-escalation patients: two with cutaneous melanoma and one with hepatocellular carcinoma. The paper covers the monotherapy dose-escalation part of the phase I ivuxolimab trial, which included N = 52 patients. Among the approximately 50 dose-escalation patients, approximately 20 had hepatocellular carcinoma, 15 or so melanoma, 9 renal cell carcinoma and 9 head and neck cancer.

The CDR3 holds 14 amino acids from the cysteine to the phenylalanine. Only the CDR3 DNA is retained, 42 bases long and in frame from the first base. V is shortened by 5 bases, J by 0 bases, and the region joining them spans 10 bases. Sequences SGHNT (CDR1) and YENEEA (CDR2) are obtained from the germline V gene. The trial excluded patients who had a history of autoimmune disease or who were on systemic immunosuppression. Peripheral blood for TCR sequencing was drawn from every dose cohort at baseline, at cycle 4 day 1 and at cycle 7 day 1. Samples were obtained from an open-label, multicenter, first-in-human phase I dose-escalation trial of ivuxolimab. Adults with locally advanced or metastatic melanoma, renal cell, hepatocellular, or head and neck squamous cell carcinoma were enrolled in the trial. Before TCR sequencing, CD4+ T cells and CD8+ T cells from peripheral blood were sorted into separate populations.

To sequence the TCRbeta CDR3 region, genomic DNA was isolated from the sorted cells. The immunoSEQ Assay was used for sequencing of TCRbeta CDR3 regions. The immuneACCESS repertoire file appears here via TCRdb, limited to in-frame rearrangements. These files lack a portion of the clones; in checked studies, under half of the deficit traces to unresolved V genes, and the cause of the others is not known. Present in this sample are 65,000 to 90,000 clones, around nine tenths of which were seen just once. 7.6% of the sample goes to the ten largest clones. Broader findings and caveats from the paper: Low levels of normalized T-cell clonal expansion were also seen in some patients who did not respond. In the 0.1-3.0 mg/kg groups, partial responders had among the lowest normalized peripheral clonal expansion, particularly in CD8+ T cells. At doses of 0.1 to 3.0 mg/kg, clonal expansion of both CD4+ and CD8+ T cells in blood was seen between baseline and week 6. After ivuxolimab, CD8+ T cells had more expanded clones than CD4+ T cells on average. The antigen specificity of the peripheral T cells that underwent clonal expansion was not determined.

Remarks on this clone: This clone's antigen is unknown. No quality values exist for individual bases; no much larger clone is one base distant.

The chain was built from TRBV11-3 and TRBJ1-1, with no confident D gene call. This clonotype was obtained from an adult with an advanced solid tumor such as melanoma, head and neck, liver or kidney cancer. The sequenced sample was CD4+ or CD8+ T cells sorted from blood, obtained in a trial of the OX40 agonist ivuxolimab. The nucleotide sequence is given as TGTGCCAGCAGCCCTCCAGTGGTGAACACTGAAGCTTTCTTT. Protein translation: CASSPPVVNTEAFF.